Listed here are 18 T cell receptor beta chains from one sample, sequenced in a study of CD8 T cells in ankylosing spondylitis. Study-wide results and caveats: Blood from ankylosing spondylitis patients appeared to carry a characteristic roughly eight-variant TCR beta motif.

For these TCRs, the target antigens are not known. MiXCR, run by TCRdb on the 5' RACE reads, gives a single entry per CDR3 protein. This sample carries 670,000 or so distinct CDR3 sequences, over 15% of them seen once, and the ten largest clones take around a fifth. Material: blood, either unsorted or a sorted T cell fraction (not recorded which). Receptor source: a male donor with ankylosing spondylitis.

The chain has TRBV11-2 and TRBJ2-7; TRBD1 agrees at 7 bases. V lost 1 base and J lost 6; bases outside the gene matches: 6. This CDR3 has 14 residues. Germline-derived CDR1 and CDR2 are SGHAT and FQNNGV. The CDR3 nucleotides are TGTGCCAGCAGCTTAGTAGGGACAGTGGGCGAGCAGTACTTC. The encoded protein is CASSLVGTVGEQYF.

The rearrangement links TRBV7-9 to TRBJ2-7; the D gene is possibly TRBD1 (5 bases). The germline V gene has CDR1 SEHNR and CDR2 FQNEAQ (reference sequence). V was clipped by 4 bases and J by 2 bases, with 18 bases between them. The CDR3 spans 16 residues. The CDR3 reads CASSSLAGGQTYEQYF. The CDR3 nucleotides are TGTGCCAGCAGCTCCCTTGCCGGCGGACAAACCTACGAGCAGTACTTC.

This clonotype has more than one count but fewer than ten. The chain links TRBV28 to TRBJ2-7; 9 positions agree with TRBD2. Germline CDR1 and CDR2: MDHEN and SYDVKM. The ends lost 5 bases at V and 1 base at J; junction bases unmatched: 9. The CDR3 extends over 16 amino acids. The CDR3: CASSPLTSGSSYEQYF. The CDR3 DNA sequence: TGTGCCAGCAGTCCCCTAACTAGCGGGTCTTCCTACGAGCAGTACTTC.

The chain couples TRBV25-1 to TRBJ1-3, with D unresolved. Germline CDR1 and CDR2: MGHDK and SYGVNS. The CDR3 runs 17 residues. V was cut by 1 base and J by 0 bases, with 13 bases left in between. CDR3 DNA: TGTGCCAGCAGTGAATTGCATTCAGGCCCCTCTGGAAACACCATATATTTT. It specifies CASSELHSGPSGNTIYF.

The V and J genes are TRBV4-1 and TRBJ2-1, with D hard to call. Germline CDR1 reads MGHRA; CDR2 reads YSYEKL. The CDR3 totals 17 residues. The V and J ends lost 2 bases and 6 bases respectively, with 20 bases between them. CDR3 amino acids: CASSQLPGMVPLNEQFF. In nucleotides, the CDR3 is TGCGCCAGCAGCCAATTACCCGGTATGGTCCCCCTCAATGAGCAGTTCTTC.

This clonotype has only a few counts. The chain uses TRBV12-3 or TRBV12-4 and TRBJ2-6; 9 bases map to TRBD1. The CDR3 is 17 residues long. Trimming cost V 1 base and J 1 base; bases outside gene matches: 2. CDR3 DNA: TGTGCCAGCAGTTTAGGGGACAGGGCTTCTGGGGCCAACGTCCTGACTTTC. Its translation is CASSLGDRASGANVLTF.

The chain recombines TRBV11-2 with TRBJ2-3; 10 bases align to TRBD2. The CDR3 extends over 16 amino acids. V shed 5 bases and J 0 bases; nucleotides not matched to a gene: 5. The V gene's germline CDR1 is SGHAT and CDR2 FQNNGV. CDR3 sequence reads: CASSQPSGGSTDTQYF. DNA for the CDR3: TGTGCCAGCAGCCAGCCTAGCGGGGGTAGCACAGATACGCAGTATTTT.

This chain links TRBV4-1 with TRBJ2-5; 8 bases line up with TRBD2. With V trimmed by 2 bases and J by 4 bases, 9 bases remained unmatched. In germline, CDR1 is MGHRA, CDR2 YSYEKL. The CDR3 consists of 16 residues. This CDR3 is CASSQPRRGVVETQYF. The CDR3 bases are TGCGCCAGCAGCCAACCTCGGCGGGGGGTTGTAGAGACCCAGTACTTC.

This sequence joins TRBV2 and TRBJ1-1; D not resolved. Germline-derived CDR1 and CDR2 are SNHLY and FYNNEI. The CDR3 loop spans 13 amino acids. V dropped 4 bases and J dropped 4 bases, with 10 bases sitting between them. The CDR3 loop reads CASSVTTFTEAFF. Here the CDR3 DNA reads TGTGCCAGCAGTGTGACAACCTTCACTGAAGCTTTCTTT. The whole variable domain, filled in from reference TRBV2 and TRBJ1-1, reads EPEVTQTPSHQVTQMGQEVILRCVPISNHLYFYWYRQILGQKVEFLVSFYNNEISEKSEIFDDQFSVERPDGSNFTLKIRSTKLEDSAMYFCASSVTTFTEAFFGQGTRLTVV.

The rearrangement links TRBV12-3 or TRBV12-4 to TRBJ2-1, with D hard to call. Trimming took 7 bases from V and 7 from J, leaving 11 bases between them. There are 12 residues in the CDR3. The CDR3 region is CASTLQWNEQFF. The CDR3 DNA is TGTGCCAGCACCCTACAGTGGAATGAGCAGTTCTTC.

This clonotype was observed many times. The V call is TRBV9, the J call TRBJ2-1, with TRBD2 matching 14 bases. This CDR3 has 15 residues. Losses at the gene ends were 5 bases for V and 7 bases for J; bases not matched to a gene: 5. Germline-derived CDR1 and CDR2 are SGDLS and YYNGEE. The CDR3 bases are TGTGCCAGCAGTGTCGGGACTAGCGGGGGTAATGAGCAGTTCTTC. Translation: CASSVGTSGGNEQFF.

This clonotype was observed a handful of times. The chain is built from TRBV20-1 and TRBJ2-7; possible D gene TRBD2, 6 bases. Germline V gene lookup returns CDR1 DFQATT and CDR2 SNEGSKA (reference sequence). Trimming cost V 6 bases and J 1 base, with 16 bases left between them. This CDR3 has 14 amino acids. The CDR3: CSAVGSASSYEQYF. DNA for the CDR3: TGCAGTGCGGTCGGGAGCGCCTCGTCCTACGAGCAGTACTTC.

This chain links TRBV3-1 with TRBJ1-1; D gene ambiguous. Germline-derived CDR1 and CDR2 are LGHDT and YNNKEL (reference sequence). V lost 6 bases to trimming and J lost 10 bases, with 18 bases between them. The CDR3 contains 13 residues. CDR3: CASSRTVRVAAFF. In DNA form, the CDR3 reads TGTGCCAGCAGTCGCACAGTGCGGGTGGCAGCTTTCTTT. The variable domain in full, with the rest retrieved from reference TRBV3-1 and TRBJ1-1, is DTAVSQTPKYLVTQMGNDKSIKCEQNLGHDTMYWYKQDSKKFLKIMFSYNNKELIINETVPNRFSPKSPDKAHLNLHINSLELGDSAVYFCASSRTVRVAAFFGQGTRLTVV.

The chain uses TRBV7-8 and TRBJ2-5; no firm D call. The CDR3 is 14 residues long. Germline V gene lookup returns CDR1 SGHVS and CDR2 FQNEAQ. V lost 1 base and J lost 10, with 16 bases in between. The CDR3 is CASSLGPNTRLQYF. CDR3 in DNA: TGTGCCAGCAGCTTAGGACCGAATACGAGACTCCAGTACTTC.

This clonotype was seen only a few times. This chain links TRBV6-1 with TRBJ1-2; a possible D gene is TRBD1 (5 bases). The V gene lost 3 bases and the J gene lost 4 bases, with 12 bases spanning the gap. The V gene's germline CDR1 is MNHNS and CDR2 SASEGT. The CDR3 contains 14 residues. CDR3 amino acids: CASSDAGFFYGYTF. In DNA form, the CDR3 reads TGTGCCAGCAGTGACGCAGGGTTTTTCTATGGCTACACCTTC.

This clonotype was detected many times. This chain connects TRBV15 to TRBJ2-3; D call uncertain. The CDR3 is made up of 13 amino acids. Germline CDR1 and CDR2: LNHNV and YYDKDF (reference sequence). Between the trimmed V and J ends, which lost 1 base and 1 base, there was a span of 3 bases. For the CDR3, the DNA is TGTGCCACCAGCAGAGGGGGCACAGATACGCAGTATTTT. This translates into CATSRGGTDTQYF.

V is TRBV6-2 or TRBV6-3 and J is TRBJ2-1; 8 bases are shared with TRBD2. This CDR3 has 14 amino acids. The J segment lost 8 bases and the V segment lost 4 bases, leaving 7 bases of the junction unmatched. CDR1 MNHEY and CDR2 SVGEGT come from the germline V gene. CDR3 protein: CASSFGGARDEQFF. The CDR3 coding sequence is TGTGCCAGCAGTTTCGGGGGGGCCAGGGATGAGCAGTTCTTC.

The chain couples TRBV6-1 to TRBJ2-1, with TRBD2 identical over 8 bases. The CDR3 contains 16 residues. Trimming removed 1 base from V and 4 bases from J; junction bases left unmatched: 6. The V gene's germline CDR1 is MNHNS and CDR2 SASEGT. The CDR3 spells CASSEDISGIYNEQFF. Written as DNA, the CDR3 is TGTGCCAGCAGTGAAGATATTAGCGGGATATACAATGAGCAGTTCTTC.